The 5 T cell receptor beta chains listed next were all sequenced from one sample in a study of blood T cell repertoires in COVID-19. Sequencing used immunoSEQ multiplex PCR; TCRdb keeps in-frame clones, though not all of them. The sample comprises 150,000 or so clones, around two thirds of which are singletons, and around 3% rests with the top ten. The sequenced sample consisted of peripheral blood. The receptors here all came from a woman at least 80 years old with acute or convalescent COVID-19.

This chain uses TRBV11-3 with TRBJ2-2; D might be TRBD2 (5 bases). The CDR3 runs to 15 residues. Trimming stripped 1 base from V and 3 bases from J, with 9 bases between. Germline loops: CDR1 SGHNT, CDR2 YENEEA. DNA of the CDR3: TGTGCCAGCAGCTTAGGAGGGCTCGACACCGGGGAGCTGTTTTTT. This gives the protein CASSLGGLDTGELFF.

In its sample, this clone was seen a few times. The chain has TRBV27 and TRBJ2-7, with D tentatively TRBD1 (5 bases). With 6 bases removed from V and 0 bases from J, the gap between germline ends came to 9 bases. Germline lookup yields CDR1 MNHEY and CDR2 SMNVEV (reference sequence). This CDR3 is 13 amino acids long. The CDR3 bases are TGTGCCAGCAGCCATCAGGGCTCCTACGAGCAGTACTTC. It encodes CASSHQGSYEQYF.

Only a few counts were recorded for this clone. V is TRBV6-2 or TRBV6-3 and J is TRBJ1-2; 8 bases fit TRBD1. The V gene's germline CDR1 is MNHEY and CDR2 SVGEGT. The CDR3 runs to 15 residues. The junction had 6 bases not matched to a gene; V was cut back by 2 bases and J by 4 bases. The CDR3 reads CASSYGDRLSYGYTF. The CDR3 DNA reads as TGTGCCAGCAGTTACGGGGACAGGCTTTCCTATGGCTACACCTTC.

This clone was counted many times. The CDR3, as DNA: TGTGCCAGCAAGAGGGCTGAGGACCGGAACTATGGCTACACCTTC. The encoded protein is CASKRAEDRNYGYTF. This chain joins TRBV6-5 and TRBJ1-2; D not certain. V was pared by 7 bases and J by 2 bases, with 17 bases between. CDR3 size: 15 residues. The V gene's germline CDR1 is MNHEY and CDR2 SVGAGI.

Of note for this clone: Distinct nucleotide sequences in the sample also encode this CDR3. The V call is TRBV7-2, the J call TRBJ2-7; 14 bases match TRBD2. The germline V gene encodes CDR1 SGHTA and CDR2 FQGNSA. The CDR3 spans 19 residues. V lost 0 bases and J lost 5; bases outside the gene matches: 12. Here the CDR3 DNA reads TGTGCCAGCAGCTTAGCACTGACTAGCGGGAGGGCCTTTTTACACGAGCAGTACTTC. Translated: CASSLALTSGRAFLHEQYF.